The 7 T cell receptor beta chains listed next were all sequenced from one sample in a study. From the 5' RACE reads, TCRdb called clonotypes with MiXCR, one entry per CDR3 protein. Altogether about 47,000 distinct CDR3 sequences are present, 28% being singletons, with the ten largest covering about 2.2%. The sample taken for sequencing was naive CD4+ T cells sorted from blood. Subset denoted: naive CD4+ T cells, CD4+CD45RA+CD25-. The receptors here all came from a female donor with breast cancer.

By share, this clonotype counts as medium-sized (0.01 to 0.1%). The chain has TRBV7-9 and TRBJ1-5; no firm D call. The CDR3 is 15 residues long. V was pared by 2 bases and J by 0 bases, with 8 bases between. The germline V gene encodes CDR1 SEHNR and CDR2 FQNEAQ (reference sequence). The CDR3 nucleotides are TGTGCCAGCAGCTTAAGTGGCAGTAGCAATCAGCCCCAGCATTTT. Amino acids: CASSLSGSSNQPQHF.

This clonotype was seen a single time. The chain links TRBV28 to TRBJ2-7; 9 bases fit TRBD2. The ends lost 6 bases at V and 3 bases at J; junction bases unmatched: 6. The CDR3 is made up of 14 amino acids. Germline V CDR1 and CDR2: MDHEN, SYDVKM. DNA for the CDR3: TGTGCCAGCAGCCCTGGACTAGCGAGCTACGAGCAGTACTTC. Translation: CASSPGLASYEQYF.

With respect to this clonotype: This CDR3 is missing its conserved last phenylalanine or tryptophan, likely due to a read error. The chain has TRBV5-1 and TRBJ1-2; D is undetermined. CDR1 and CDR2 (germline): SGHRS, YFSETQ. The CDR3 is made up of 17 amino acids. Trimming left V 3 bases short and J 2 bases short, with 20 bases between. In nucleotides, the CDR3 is TGCGCCAGCAGCTATGGCACCCCCGGCCGGATAAACTATGGCTACACCTCC. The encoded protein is CASSYGTPGRINYGYTS.

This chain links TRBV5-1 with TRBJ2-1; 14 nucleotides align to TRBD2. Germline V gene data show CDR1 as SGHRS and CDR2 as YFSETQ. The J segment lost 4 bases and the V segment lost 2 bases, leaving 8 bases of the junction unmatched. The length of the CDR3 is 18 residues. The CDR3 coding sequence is TGCGCCAGCAGCTTCCCAGGGACTAGCGGGAGTCGGTACAATGAGCAGTTCTTC. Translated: CASSFPGTSGSRYNEQFF.

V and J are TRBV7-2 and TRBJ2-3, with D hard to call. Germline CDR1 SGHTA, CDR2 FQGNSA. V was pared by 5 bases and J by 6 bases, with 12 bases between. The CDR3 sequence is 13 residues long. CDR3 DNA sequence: TGTGCCAGCAGCGCCGACCGCCCGGATACGCAGTATTTT. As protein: CASSADRPDTQYF. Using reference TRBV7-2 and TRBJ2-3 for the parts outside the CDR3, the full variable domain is GAGVSQSPSNKVTEKGKDVELRCDPISGHTALYWYRQSLGQGLEFLIYFQGNSAPDKSGLPSDRFSAERTGGSVSTLTIQRTQQEDSAVYLCASSADRPDTQYFGPGTRLTVL.

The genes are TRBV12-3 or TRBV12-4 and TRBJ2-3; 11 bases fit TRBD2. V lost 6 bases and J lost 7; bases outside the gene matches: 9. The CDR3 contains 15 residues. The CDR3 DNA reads TGTGCCAGCAGCCATACTAGCGGGAGACGATATACGCAGTATTTT. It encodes CASSHTSGRRYTQYF.

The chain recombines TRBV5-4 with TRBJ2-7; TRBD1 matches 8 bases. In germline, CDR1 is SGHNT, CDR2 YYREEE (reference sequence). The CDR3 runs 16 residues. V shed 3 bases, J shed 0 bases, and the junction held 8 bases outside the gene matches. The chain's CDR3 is CASSSPPGQASYEQYF. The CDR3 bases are TGTGCCAGCAGCTCACCTCCGGGACAGGCCTCCTACGAGCAGTACTTC.